This TCR beta chain originates from a study of cytomegalovirus exposure and HLA in healthy donors. Notes on the study in general: Accurate prediction of HLA-A and HLA-B alleles (for most subjects) was reportedly achieved from TCR beta sequences. In a later analysis, across HLA loci, associated TCR counts were highest for DRB1, lowest for HLA-C.

The PCR ran on 60 Vbeta and 13 Jbeta primers. Profiling relied on immunoSEQ multiplex PCR, and the TCRdb table lists in-frame clones only, not all of them. The ten most abundant clones cover roughly 1.6% of a sample with approximately 150,000 clones. The V gene's germline CDR1 is SGHAT and CDR2 FQNNGV. The CDR3 is 15 residues long. About this clone: Antigen unknown. The junction departs from the called germline gene at one end, perhaps through a read error. Other DNA sequences from this sample encode an identical CDR3 as well.

Sequencing was done on a sample of PBMCs. V usage is TRBV11-2 and J usage is TRBJ1-1; 8 bases are a match to TRBD1. The clonotype was recovered from a woman aged 40 to 50 in good health and CMV-seronegative. The CDR3 DNA is TGTGCCAGCAGCTCGGGACAGGCAATGAACACTGAAGCTTTCTTC. This codes for CASSSGQAMNTEAFF.